This T cell receptor beta chain was profiled in a study of blood T cell repertoires in COVID-19. Study-wide context: Nucleic acid was either cDNA or gDNA, and it came from T cells, B-cell-depleted T cells, or PBMCs.

This CDR3 spans 14 amino acids. CDR1 SGDLS and CDR2 YYNGEE come from the germline V gene. V was clipped by 2 bases and J by 8 bases; unmatched bases: 1. Here immunoSEQ multiplex PCR was the method, and the copy in TCRdb shows in-frame clones only, minus some. The sample lists 150,000 to 200,000 clones, 65% to 85% occurring once. This TCR was sampled from an older man with active or convalescent COVID-19. This chain joins TRBV9 and TRBJ1-6; 10 bases map to TRBD1. The sample consisted of peripheral blood. The CDR3 protein is CASSVGQGYSPLHF. The CDR3 bases are TGTGCCAGCAGCGTGGGACAGGGGTATTCACCCCTCCACTTT.